This T cell receptor beta chain was identified during a study of shared clonotypes between healthy human individuals. The overall study: The cohort comprised a couple of women and a few men. Their ages spanned 18 to 49 years.

The deep-level immunoSEQ assay was used. Every immunoSEQ plate was one replicate of a subset's evenly spread DNA. Generated by immunoSEQ multiplex PCR, the TCRdb table keeps only in-frame clones and is missing some. The table lists some 530,000 clones, 65% to 85% of them singletons, with over 9.5% in the top ten. Germline CDR1 is ENHRY and CDR2 is SYGVKD. Trimming took off 0 bases at V and 2 bases at J, with 14 bases between the two ends. The CDR3 spans 17 residues. This chain uses TRBV10-3 with TRBJ2-1; D is ambiguous. The sequence was obtained from a woman between 40 and 50 years old in good health. Some clones in this sample may be carry-over from other donors' samples. What was sequenced was PBMCs. CDR3 in amino acids: CAISESSGGWAYNEQFF. CDR3 DNA: TGTGCCATCAGTGAGTCGTCTGGCGGATGGGCCTACAATGAGCAGTTCTTC.